This TCR beta chain comes out of a study of shared clonotypes between healthy human individuals. Overall study findings and caveats: Non-shared clonotypes had lower generation probabilities than clonotypes shared by all four sorted-subset donors.

CDR3 length equals 15 residues. Trimming removed 4 bases from V and 8 bases from J, with 21 bases in between. Germline V gene lookup returns CDR1 GTSNPN and CDR2 SVGIG (reference sequence). Comment on this clone: What it binds is unknown.

The input for sorted-subset replicate PCRs was approximately 200 ng DNA, around 30,000 T cell genomes. The protocol was immunoSEQ multiplex PCR, while the TCRdb copy is restricted to in-frame clones and leaves out a portion. This sample yields around 1.6 million clones, of which 95% to 99% are seen a single time; 0.4% to 0.55% belongs to the top ten. The source is a man between 25 and 39 years old in good health. The sample consisted of naive CD4+ T cells sorted from blood. Documented subset: CD45RA+ positively selected. The rearrangement links TRBV30 to TRBJ1-3; no firm D call. DNA for the CDR3: TGTGCCTGGACCGTTGACTTAAGGGATTGGGACACCATATATTTT. Encoded protein: CAWTVDLRDWDTIYF.